This T cell receptor (beta chain) appears in the sequencing data of a study of CD4 and CD8 cells across lung adenocarcinoma regions. The CDR3 is made up of 17 amino acids. Per the germline V gene, CDR1 is MNHNS and CDR2 is SASEGT. The V end was cut by 6 bases, the J end by 9 bases, with 28 bases between. Localized lung adenocarcinoma, a non-small cell lung cancer, affected the donors. One entry per CDR3 protein, called by TCRdb with MiXCR from the PCR reads. The sample holds 5,000 to 6,000 distinct CDR3 sequences, around 50% seen once. Sample: CD4+ T cells from the margin of a lung tumor. V and J are TRBV6-1 and TRBJ2-3, with D perhaps TRBD1 or TRBD2 (6 bases each). This receptor was identified in a male donor with lung adenocarcinoma. The CD4 and CD8 labels of this study may be unreliable. The chain's CDR3 is CASRWARGRRAKDTQYF. The DNA for the CDR3 is TGTGCCAGCAGGTGGGCTAGGGGGAGGCGAGCCAAAGACACGCAGTATTTT.